A selection of T cell receptor beta chains follows, all from one sample in a study of shared clonotypes between healthy human individuals. Profiled with immunoSEQ multiplex PCR; TCRdb holds only in-frame clones, not every one. The data show hundreds of thousands of clones, with 90% to 96% seen just once and roughly 0.06% held by the top ten. Sequenced input: naive CD4+ T cells sorted from blood. The receptors come from a woman in her 30s in good health. The CDR3 runs from the conserved cysteine through the conserved F or W. Fields, in order: D gene, CDR3 length, V gene, CDR3 protein. The D gene is left open where the match is weak.

>TRBD2|18|TRBV30
CAWIQMWTSGSNTGELFF
>TRBD1|17|TRBV4-1
CASSQTGTGPTNEKLFF
>NA|15|TRBV4-2
CASSLSSPANYGYTF
>TRBD1|17|TRBV5-1
CASSLGGVLTGGFFRVF
>NA|16|TRBV4-1
CASSQDWTDGIGEQFF
>TRBD1|15|TRBV18
CASSPGQGRTGELFF
>NA|15|TRBV19
CASSVRDSTAAEQYF
>NA|15|TRBV5-1
CASSLEVPGSHEQYF
>NA|11|TRBV20-1
CSASGDHEQYF
>TRBD2|17|TRBV4-2
CASSPTWREASGGTQYF
>NA|12|TRBV5-1
CASSLFSTEQYF
>NA|14|TRBV7-6
CASSLAGEGNEQFF
>NA|15|TRBV15
CATSREPGLREKLFF
>NA|15|TRBV18
CASSPTSQSRGEQYF
>NA|12|TRBV10-3
CAIRGVGDEQFF
>NA|16|TRBV19
CASSINRRHGANVLTF
>NA|14|TRBV7-8
CASSFGTDAHEQYF
>TRBD2|16|TRBV10-1
CASSPKTSGTTGELFF
>NA|13|TRBV4-2
CASSREAYTEAFF